The entry below describes one TCR beta chain. Its target is unknown. Profiled with immunoSEQ multiplex PCR; TCRdb holds only in-frame clones, not every one. The sample yields about 2 million clones, 95% seen once. The CDR3 has 13 residues. Germline V CDR1 and CDR2: SGHVS, FNYEAQ. Germline trimming cut 5 bases from V and 3 bases from J; bases unmatched to any gene: 3. The data belong to a study of shared clonotypes between healthy human individuals. Broader study findings: Estimated clonotype richness was generally higher in naive than memory subsets.

This TCR came from a man between 18 and 35 years old in good health. The chain is built from TRBV7-6 and TRBJ1-2; TRBD1 agrees at 7 bases. Specimen: naive CD4+ T cells sorted from blood. Subset here: CD45RA+ positively selected. CDR3 amino acids: CASSPGQHYGYTF. CDR3 in DNA: TGTGCCAGCAGCCCGGGACAGCACTATGGCTACACCTTC.